This TCR beta chain was documented in a study of T cell responses to AZD1222 COVID-19 vaccine. Repertoires were generated with immunoSEQ multiplex PCR, while TCRdb's copy carries only in-frame clones and drops some. Of about 120,000 clones listed, roughly 87% are singletons. Findings and limits, study-wide: Females outnumbered males among donors, who were mostly white British; clonal diversity was possibly underestimated. Targeting of unmutated variant regions was reportedly seen in nearly half of spike-specific TCRs.

On this clone: Its matching antigen is unknown.

The sample consisted of peripheral blood, taken on day 0 of AZD1222 vaccination. This TCR was sampled from an adult in good health.

DNA of the CDR3: TGTGCCAGCAGCTTGCACAATGAGCAGTTCTTC. Translated: CASSLHNEQFF. The chain employs TRBV7-9 and TRBJ2-1; D is undetermined. The germline gives CDR1 SEHNR, CDR2 FQNEAQ (reference sequence). V lost 3 bases and J 5 bases, leaving 2 bases between the germline ends. The CDR3 sequence is 11 residues long.